Listed below are T cell receptor beta chains from one sample, sequenced in a study of brain T cells in children with intractable seizures. Some clones are missing from TCRdb's copy, which holds only in-frame ones; the method was immunoSEQ multiplex PCR. Among about 340,000 clones, 93% were seen once, and the ten largest hold under 7%. Sequencing used peripheral blood, obtained 4 to 6 months after surgery. These receptors all stem from a boy younger than two with tuberous sclerosis and intractable seizures. The CDR3 runs from the conserved cysteine through the conserved F or W. D genes are given only for firm matches. Rows may omit the clone size; those that give it use once, few, many or a size class.

clone_size	j_call	v_call	d_call	cdr3_nt	cdr3_aa
once	TRBJ1-5	TRBV24-1	.	TGTGCCACCAGTGAAGGGGGTACCAGTCAGCCCCAGCATTTT	CATSEGGTSQPQHF
.	TRBJ2-7	TRBV5-4	TRBD1	TGTGCCAGCAGCTGGATGACAGGGGGCTCCTACGAGCAGTACTTC	CASSWMTGGSYEQYF
.	TRBJ2-5	TRBV10-1	TRBD2	TGCGCCAGCAGCAAACGGACTAGCCCCTACGAAGAGACCCAGTACTTC	CASSKRTSPYEETQYF
.	TRBJ1-4	TRBV14	.	TGTGCCAGCAGCGAACAGCTAACTAATGAAAAACTGTTTTTT	CASSEQLTNEKLFF
.	TRBJ2-7	TRBV12-5	.	TGTGCTAGTGGTTTGGAACAGGAGAGCTCCTACGAGCAGTACTTC	CASGLEQESSYEQYF
.	TRBJ2-7	TRBV7-9	.	TGTGCCAGCAGCTCCCCCTCTTCCTACGAGCAGTACTTC	CASSSPSSYEQYF
.	TRBJ2-1	TRBV5-1	.	TGCGCCAGCAGCCCCGGGGACACATGGTACAATGAGCAGTTCTTC	CASSPGDTWYNEQFF
.	TRBJ2-7	TRBV27	TRBD2	TGTGCCAGCAGTTGGGCTAGCGGGGTCTACGAGCAGTACTTC	CASSWASGVYEQYF
.	TRBJ1-3	TRBV10-3	.	TGTGCCATTACGACAGGAAACACCATATATTTT	CAITTGNTIYF
.	TRBJ2-7	TRBV19	.	TGTGCCAGTAGTCCCGGTGTGGGGGATGTGTACGAGCAGTACTTC	CASSPGVGDVYEQYF
.	TRBJ1-2	TRBV25-1	.	TGTGCCACCTCGGTGAACTATGGCTACACCTTC	CATSVNYGYTF
.	TRBJ2-1	TRBV1	.	TGCACCAGCAGCCATACCCTGCCGGCGGGAGGGCCTTACAATGAGCAGTTCTTC	CTSSHTLPAGGPYNEQFF
.	TRBJ2-3	TRBV5-1	TRBD1	TGCGCCAGCAGCCTTTCGTGGGGGACAGGGGCCCTCACAGATACGCAGTATTTT	CASSLSWGTGALTDTQYF
.	TRBJ1-4	TRBV29-1	.	TGCAGCGTTCGCCCCGGGGGGAACGAAAAACTGTTTTTT	CSVRPGGNEKLFF
.	TRBJ2-3	TRBV24-1	.	TGTGCCACCAGTGATAGCGGGAGCACAGATACGCAGTATTTT	CATSDSGSTDTQYF
.	TRBJ2-7	TRBV19	TRBD2	TGTGCCAGTAGTATCTCTAGCGGGCACTACGAGCAGTACTTC	CASSISSGHYEQYF
.	TRBJ2-2	TRBV5-6	.	TGTGCCAGCAGCCGCGGGGTGAACACCGGGGAGCTGTTTTTT	CASSRGVNTGELFF
.	TRBJ1-1	TRBV13	.	TGTGCCAGCAGCTTAGAATCGAGAACTGAAGCTTTCTTT	CASSLESRTEAFF
.	TRBJ2-2	TRBV19	TRBD2	TGTGCCAGTAGTATGGGGGGGATCGGGGAGCTGTTTTTT	CASSMGGIGELFF
once	TRBJ1-2	TRBV7-9	.	TGTGCCAGCAGCTTATATCGCGGCAGCCCTATAGCTAACTATGGCTACACCTTC	CASSLYRGSPIANYGYTF
.	TRBJ2-3	TRBV30	TRBD2	TGTGCCTGGAGTGTAGGTCTAGCGGGAGGTCCAGATACGCAGTATTTT	CAWSVGLAGGPDTQYF
.	TRBJ2-1	TRBV14	.	TGTGCCAGCAGCCAACTAGGCTGGGATGAGCAGTTCTTC	CASSQLGWDEQFF
once	TRBJ2-5	TRBV7-7	.	TGTGCTAGCAGCTTAGAAGGGCGAGAGACCCAGTACTTC	CASSLEGRETQYF
.	TRBJ1-1	TRBV11-2	.	TGTGCCAGCAGCTTAGACCCCTGGGAGAACACTGAAGCTTTCTTT	CASSLDPWENTEAFF
.	TRBJ1-2	TRBV28	TRBD1	TGTGCGACCCGTAAACAGGACAGGAGGTTTGGCTACACCTTC	CATRKQDRRFGYTF
.	TRBJ2-5	TRBV5-1	.	TGCGCCAGCAGCTTTGGGCTTTGGGAGACCCAGTACTTC	CASSFGLWETQYF
.	TRBJ1-4	TRBV19	.	TGTGCCAGTAGTATTGACTCAGGTCCTGAGCTAACGCTGTTTTTT	CASSIDSGPELTLFF
once	TRBJ1-2	TRBV11-2	.	TGTGCCAGCAGCCCCCGGCAGGGGCTGGATGGCTACACCTTC	CASSPRQGLDGYTF
.	TRBJ1-2	TRBV15	TRBD1	TGTGCCACCACACAATTGACAGGGCTACTTTATAGAGGGGCCTCTAACTATGGCTACACCTTC	CATTQLTGLLYRGASNYGYTF
.	TRBJ2-1	TRBV21-1	.	TGTGCCAGCAGCACCACGGTTAGCTCCTACAATGAGCAGTTCTTC	CASSTTVSSYNEQFF
.	TRBJ2-2	TRBV5-4	TRBD2	TGTGCCAGCATGGGGACGGGGGGCACCGGGGAGCTGTTTTTT	CASMGTGGTGELFF
.	TRBJ1-3	TRBV6-5	.	TGTGCCACCCTAGAGTGGCAGTTATCTAACACCATATATTTT	CATLEWQLSNTIYF
.	TRBJ2-7	TRBV28	TRBD2	TGTGCCAGCAGATCCGCGCCGACTAGCGGGAGGGCCTACGAGCAGTACTTC	CASRSAPTSGRAYEQYF
.	TRBJ1-1	TRBV10-2	TRBD1	TGCGCCAGCAGTGGGGACAGGGGGGTTCGGTACACTGAAGCTTTCTTT	CASSGDRGVRYTEAFF
.	TRBJ2-3	TRBV7-9	TRBD2	TGTGCCAGCAGCGATCTAGCGGGAGTAGATCCAGATACGCAGTATTTT	CASSDLAGVDPDTQYF
few	TRBJ1-2	TRBV11-2	TRBD1	TGTGCCAGCAGCCTGGACAGGGGAAATGGCTACACCTTC	CASSLDRGNGYTF
once	TRBJ1-2	TRBV11-2	TRBD1	TGTGCCAGCAGCTACCTGGGGGGACAGGGAAATCAGTATGGCTACACCTTC	CASSYLGGQGNQYGYTF
.	TRBJ1-1	TRBV6-6	.	TGTGCCAGCAGTTACAGGAACACTGAAGCTTTCTTT	CASSYRNTEAFF
.	TRBJ1-4	TRBV15	TRBD1	TGTGCCACCAGCAGAGCAACTTACAGGGGGCCGACTAATGAAAAACTGTTTTTT	CATSRATYRGPTNEKLFF
.	TRBJ1-1	TRBV6-5	.	TGTGCCAGCAAGGCCCCCAACAGGGAAACTGAAGCTTTCTTT	CASKAPNRETEAFF
.	TRBJ1-1	TRBV12-3/TRBV12-4	.	TGTGCCAGCAGTTTAGCGCCGACGGAGCTAGGGTTT	CASSLAPTELGF
.	TRBJ2-7	TRBV2	.	TGTGCCAGCAGTGACGTTCGCCACTCGAGCTCCTACGAGCAGTACTTC	CASSDVRHSSSYEQYF